The 19 T cell receptor beta chains given below trace back to one sample, sequenced in a study of lymphopenia after photon versus proton radiotherapy (dated by TCRdb to between 2018 and 2020). The library was made by the immunoSEQ multiplex PCR assay. TCRdb limited this immuneACCESS table to in-frame rearrangements with V and J called. A share of clones is missing; checked studies link under half to unresolved V genes, and the rest is unexplained. Within this sample are 55,000 to 70,000 clones, with 70% to 90% of them counted one time only. Clones ranked in the top ten supply roughly 2% of the sample. This material consisted of peripheral blood, taken from a patient treated with photon-based radiotherapy. These receptors all stem from a middle-aged man with gastric cancer.

The chain employs TRBV19 and TRBJ1-5; the D is unclear. The CDR3 contains 16 residues. From germline, CDR1 is LNHDA and CDR2 SQIVND (reference sequence). The V end was cut by 7 bases, the J end by 0 bases, with 16 bases between. CDR3 nucleotide sequence: TGTGCCAGTATCCCCGAACATGATTATAGCAATCAGCCCCAGCATTTT. Its protein is CASIPEHDYSNQPQHF.

This clone was seen only a few times. The chain recombines TRBV5-6 with TRBJ2-7; D uncertain. This CDR3 spans 17 amino acids. The V and J ends lost 0 bases and 0 bases respectively, with 16 bases between them. Looked up from germline, CDR1 is SGHDT and CDR2 is YYEEEE. CDR3: CASSLVWDRQSSYEQYF. As DNA, the CDR3 is TGTGCCAGCAGCTTGGTTTGGGATAGGCAGAGCTCCTACGAGCAGTACTTC.

J is TRBJ1-6 and V is TRBV5-6; TRBD1 aligns across 8 bases. This CDR3 has 16 amino acids. Unmatched junction bases numbered 2, after V lost 3 bases and J lost 0 bases. CDR1 and CDR2 (germline): SGHDT, YYEEEE. The CDR3 protein is CASSSDRGSYNSPLHF. The CDR3 DNA is TGTGCCAGCAGCTCCGACAGGGGCTCCTATAATTCACCCCTCCACTTT.

This sequence joins TRBV4-2 and TRBJ1-2; TRBD1 matches at 9 bases. With 4 bases clipped from V and 4 bases from J, the junction kept 7 bases outside the gene matches. CDR3 length: 15 residues. From germline, CDR1 is LGHNA and CDR2 YNFKEQ. This CDR3 reads CASSPDRGYFYGYTF. The CDR3 nucleotides read TGTGCCAGCAGCCCAGACAGGGGGTATTTCTATGGCTACACCTTC.

This clone was counted between two and nine times. CDR3 loop: CASNPTGGNTEAFF. In DNA form, the CDR3 reads TGTGCCAGCAACCCGACAGGGGGTAACACTGAAGCTTTCTTT. This chain joins TRBV7-8 and TRBJ1-1, with 9 bases that match TRBD1. CDR1 is SGHVS and CDR2 is FQNEAQ in the germline V gene. The CDR3 sequence is 14 residues long. V dropped 7 bases and J dropped 2; count of bases not matched to a gene: 5.

This clone was counted only a few times. The rearrangement uses TRBV18 and TRBJ1-4; no firm D call. CDR1 and CDR2 from the germline V gene are KGHSH and LQKENI. There are 14 residues in the CDR3. V was cut by 0 bases and J by 7 bases, with 9 bases left in between. The CDR3 nucleotides are TGTGCCAGCTCACCACCAGTTTTGGGTGAAAAACTGTTTTTT. This translates into CASSPPVLGEKLFF.

V and J are TRBV14 and TRBJ1-4, with D possibly TRBD1 on 6 matching bases. CDR1 is SGHDN and CDR2 is FVKESK in the germline V gene. V was clipped by 2 bases and J by 10 bases, with 11 bases between them. The CDR3 spans 13 residues. The CDR3 reads CASSQSTGTKLFF. DNA of the CDR3: TGTGCCAGCAGCCAAAGTACAGGGACAAAACTGTTTTTT. The full variable domain, in which reference TRBV14 and TRBJ1-4 provide the parts outside the CDR3, is EAGVTQFPSHSVIEKGQTVTLRCDPISGHDNLYWYRRVMGKEIKFLLHFVKESKQDESGMPNNRFLAERTGGTYSTLKVQPAELEDSGVYFCASSQSTGTKLFFGSGTQLSVL.

The chain employs TRBV19 and TRBJ1-3, with a weak D call TRBD1 (5 bases). Looked up from germline, CDR1 is LNHDA and CDR2 is SQIVND (reference sequence). This CDR3 is built from 16 residues. Trimming removed 7 bases from V and 4 bases from J, with 20 bases in between. CDR3 in DNA: TGTGCCAGTACTCCCCCGGGGGAAGGGACCGGAAACACCATATATTTT. Amino acids: CASTPPGEGTGNTIYF.

This clone was detected only once. The V and J genes are TRBV5-5 and TRBJ2-7, with a tentative D call TRBD2 (7 bases). CDR1 is SGHKS and CDR2 is YYEKEE in the germline V gene (reference sequence). V gave up 4 bases and J gave up 0 bases, with 14 bases separating them. This CDR3 has 15 amino acids. The CDR3 region has the DNA TGTGCCAGCAGCCCCAGGGAGGGGGTCTCCTACGAGCAGTACTTC. This gives the protein CASSPREGVSYEQYF.

The chain joins TRBV5-1 to TRBJ2-7; D unresolved. This CDR3 contains 16 residues. From germline, CDR1 is SGHRS and CDR2 YFSETQ. Trimming stripped 2 bases from V and 0 bases from J, with 15 bases between. DNA of the CDR3: TGCGCCAGCAGCTTTAACAGCCAACCCAGCTCCTACGAGCAGTACTTC. Translation: CASSFNSQPSSYEQYF.

V gene TRBV7-2 combines with J gene TRBJ1-1; D gene unclear. CDR3 length: 12 amino acids. Germline assignment: CDR1 SGHTA and CDR2 FQGNSA. V was trimmed by 0 bases and J by 11 bases, leaving 10 bases between them. CDR3 in DNA: TGTGCCAGCAGCTTAGCCCCGCCGGGCGCTTTCTTT. Translating gives CASSLAPPGAFF. The full variable domain, its missing parts supplied by reference TRBV7-2 and TRBJ1-1, is GAGVSQSPSNKVTEKGKDVELRCDPISGHTALYWYRQSLGQGLEFLIYFQGNSAPDKSGLPSDRFSAERTGGSVSTLTIQRTQQEDSAVYLCASSLAPPGAFFGQGTRLTVV.

The V and J genes are TRBV2 and TRBJ1-2, with 7 bases fitting TRBD1. Trimming cost V 1 base and J 4 bases; bases outside gene matches: 12. The CDR3 is 17 residues long. The germline V gene encodes CDR1 SNHLY and CDR2 FYNNEI. The CDR3: CASSEVGPSGGLYGYTF. The CDR3 DNA reads as TGTGCCAGCAGTGAAGTCGGGCCGTCAGGGGGGCTCTATGGCTACACCTTC.

The count of this clone is one. The chain recombines TRBV4-2 with TRBJ2-3; weak D call: TRBD1 (5 bases). CDR1 and CDR2 (germline): LGHNA, YNFKEQ. Trimming left V 1 base short and J 9 bases short, with 11 bases between. CDR3 size: 13 residues. CDR3 in amino acids: CASSQGPKGTQYF. CDR3 sequence (DNA): TGTGCCAGCAGCCAAGGGCCGAAGGGGACGCAGTATTTT.

This clone appeared a single time. The chain is built from TRBV5-6 and TRBJ2-7, with unresolved D. The CDR3 sequence is 13 residues long. CDR1 is SGHDT and CDR2 is YYEEEE in the germline V gene. Deletions cut 2 bases from V and 1 base from J, with 7 bases between. DNA of the CDR3: TGTGCCAGCAGCTTAGCCACGTCCTACGAGCAGTACTTC. This translates into CASSLATSYEQYF.

The chain combines TRBV19 with TRBJ1-1; D call uncertain. Per the germline V gene, CDR1 is LNHDA and CDR2 is SQIVND (reference sequence). The CDR3 contains 13 residues. Between the trimmed V and J ends, which lost 2 bases and 1 base, there was a span of 5 bases. The chain's CDR3 is CASSINRNTEAFF. In nucleotides, the CDR3 is TGTGCCAGTAGTATAAACAGGAACACTGAAGCTTTCTTT. Supplemented by reference TRBV19 and TRBJ1-1, the full variable domain reads DGGITQSPKYLFRKEGQNVTLSCEQNLNHDAMYWYRQDPGQGLRLIYYSQIVNDFQKGDIAEGYSVSREKKESFPLTVTSAQKNPTAFYLCASSINRNTEAFFGQGTRLTVV.

The genes are TRBV7-8 and TRBJ2-5; TRBD2 agrees at 11 bases. Germline CDR1 SGHVS, CDR2 FQNEAQ. Trimming at V came to 1 base and at J to 1 base, leaving 5 bases not matched to a gene. This CDR3 has 17 amino acids. The CDR3 is CASSLGGTSGGQETQYF. The CDR3 DNA reads TGTGCCAGCAGCTTAGGGGGAACTAGCGGGGGCCAAGAGACCCAGTACTTC.

The J gene is TRBJ1-5, the V gene TRBV27, with D uncertain. The germline V gene encodes CDR1 MNHEY and CDR2 SMNVEV (reference sequence). Trimming left V 5 bases short and J 3 bases short, with 5 bases between. This CDR3 is built from 12 residues. The CDR3 sequence is CASSENNQPQHF. In nucleotides, the CDR3 is TGTGCCAGCAGTGAGAACAATCAGCCCCAGCATTTT.

The V and J genes are TRBV4-2 and TRBJ2-5; D remains unclear. Trimming took 0 bases from V and 10 from J, leaving 12 bases between them. Germline lookup yields CDR1 LGHNA and CDR2 YNFKEQ. This CDR3 has 13 amino acids. The CDR3 bases are TGTGCCAGCAGCCAAGATCGAGAACGGTACCAGTACTTC. Protein sequence: CASSQDRERYQYF.

This clone was picked up a small number of times. V and J are TRBV4-1 and TRBJ1-6; 7 nucleotides line up with TRBD1. Germline values: CDR1 MGHRA, CDR2 YSYEKL. The CDR3 spans 15 residues. The ends lost 4 bases at V and 7 bases at J; junction bases unmatched: 7. CDR3 DNA sequence: TGCGCCAGCAGCCCCCGACAGGGAGGGAATTCACCCCTCCACTTT. Its protein is CASSPRQGGNSPLHF.